The 17 T cell receptor beta chains reported below all come from one sample, sequenced in a study of blood T cell repertoires in COVID-19. Here immunoSEQ multiplex PCR was the method, and the copy in TCRdb shows in-frame clones only, minus some. Seen here are about 110,000 clones, more than 60% observed once, and the top ten hold 20% to 25%. Specimen: peripheral blood. Every receptor here comes from a man aged 65 to 85 with active or convalescent COVID-19.

V and J are TRBV5-6 and TRBJ1-2, with D possibly being TRBD1 (5 bases). This CDR3 spans 12 amino acids. V lost 2 bases, J lost 8 bases, and 10 bases lay in between. Germline CDR1 reads SGHDT; CDR2 reads YYEEEE. The CDR3, as DNA: TGTGCCAGCAGCTTCCCAGGGCACGGCTACACCTTC. Translation gives CASSFPGHGYTF.

This chain joins TRBV25-1 and TRBJ1-5, with 7 nucleotides matching TRBD1. The CDR3 length is 16 residues. Trimming cost V 1 base and J 4 bases; bases outside gene matches: 7. CDR1 MGHDK and CDR2 SYGVNS come from the germline V gene. This CDR3 reads CASSESGGRGNQPQHF. CDR3 DNA sequence: TGTGCCAGCAGTGAATCAGGGGGGCGCGGGAATCAGCCCCAGCATTTT.

V and J are TRBV15 and TRBJ2-5; no reliable D call. Germline assignment: CDR1 LNHNV and CDR2 YYDKDF (reference sequence). The ends were cut back, 1 base at V and 5 bases at J, with 11 bases in the middle. The CDR3 has 14 residues. Here the CDR3 reads CATSRVVSRETQYF. Written as DNA, the CDR3 is TGTGCCACCAGCAGAGTGGTGTCGCGGGAGACCCAGTACTTC.

The J gene is TRBJ1-1, the V gene TRBV2, with 7 bases lining up with TRBD1. Per the germline V gene, CDR1 is SNHLY and CDR2 is FYNNEI. V lost 3 bases, J lost 7 bases, and 14 bases stayed unmatched. This CDR3 has 16 residues. The DNA for the CDR3 is TGTGCCAGCAGTGATCTTGGCAGGGGGGCGGTCGGTGAAGCTTTCTTT. Its protein product is CASSDLGRGAVGEAFF.

This chain uses TRBV7-9 with TRBJ2-7, with 8 nucleotides matching TRBD1. Germline V gives CDR1 SEHNR, CDR2 FQNEAQ (reference sequence). CDR3 length: 13 residues. J was trimmed by 1 base and V by 5 bases; bases with no gene match: 1. The CDR3 DNA reads as TGTGCCAGCAGCGGACAGGGTTCCTACGAGCAGTACTTC. It is translated as CASSGQGSYEQYF.

This rearrangement joins TRBV30 to TRBJ1-2; the D is unclear. The V and J ends lost 2 bases and 8 bases respectively, with 12 bases between them. Germline values: CDR1 GTSNPN, CDR2 SVGIG (reference sequence). CDR3 length: 12 residues. This chain's CDR3 is CAWSLGPGGYTF. CDR3 sequence (DNA): TGTGCCTGGAGTTTGGGTCCGGGGGGCTACACCTTC.

The V gene is TRBV7-8, the J gene TRBJ2-7; 7 bases line up with TRBD1. CDR3 length equals 15 residues. V gave up 1 base and J gave up 4 bases; unmatched junction bases: 7. CDR1 and CDR2 from the germline V gene are SGHVS and FQNEAQ. The CDR3 region is CASSLDDRVTYEQYF. The DNA for the CDR3 is TGTGCCAGCAGCTTAGACGACAGGGTAACGTACGAGCAGTACTTC.

The rearrangement joins TRBV6-5 to TRBJ1-5, with D maybe TRBD1 (5 bases). Germline V CDR1 and CDR2: MNHEY, SVGAGI. The CDR3 runs to 13 residues. V lost 7 bases and J lost 5, with 12 bases in between. The CDR3 reads CASKPTVDQPQHF. The CDR3 DNA reads as TGTGCCAGCAAACCGACAGTTGATCAGCCCCAGCATTTT.

Only one count was recorded for this clone. The genes are TRBV10-2 and TRBJ1-1, with D perhaps matching TRBD1 (6 bases). The V end lost 8 bases, the J end lost 3 bases, and 19 bases lay between the germline ends. From germline, CDR1 is WSHSY and CDR2 SAAADI. This CDR3 is built from 15 residues. The CDR3 protein is CASVDSLVGHTEAFF. The CDR3, as DNA: TGCGCCAGCGTGGACAGTCTAGTTGGCCACACTGAAGCTTTCTTT.

This chain uses TRBV11-2 with TRBJ2-7, with TRBD2 as a possible D gene (6 bases). V lost 1 base to trimming and J lost 8 bases, with 15 bases between them. Per the germline V gene, CDR1 is SGHAT and CDR2 is FQNNGV. This CDR3 spans 14 amino acids. As DNA, the CDR3 is TGTGCCAGCAGCTTAGTGGCGGAGGGCCTAAAGCAGTACTTC. As protein: CASSLVAEGLKQYF.

Turning to this clone: The same CDR3 can be traced to other DNA sequences in this sample. This sequence joins TRBV5-1 and TRBJ1-1; D is unclear. This CDR3 spans 14 amino acids. CDR1 is SGHRS, CDR2 YFSETQ, per germline. Trimming left V 0 bases short and J 0 bases short, with 6 bases between. The CDR3 loop is CASSLAQLNTEAFF. The CDR3 DNA follows: TGCGCCAGCAGCTTGGCACAGCTGAACACTGAAGCTTTCTTT. Together with reference TRBV5-1 and TRBJ1-1, the CDR3 gives the full variable domain: KAGVTQTPRYLIKTRGQQVTLSCSPISGHRSVSWYQQTPGQGLQFLFEYFSETQRNKGNFPGRFSGRQFSNSRSEMNVSTLELGDSALYLCASSLAQLNTEAFFGQGTRLTVV.

J is TRBJ2-3 and V is TRBV5-6, with 10 nucleotides matching TRBD2. Losses at the gene ends were 0 bases for V and 5 bases for J; bases not matched to a gene: 3. Germline V gives CDR1 SGHDT, CDR2 YYEEEE. The CDR3 is made up of 15 amino acids. The CDR3 sequence: CASSLVASGGDTQYF. The DNA for the CDR3 is TGTGCCAGCAGCTTGGTGGCTAGCGGGGGAGATACGCAGTATTTT.

The rearrangement joins TRBV18 to TRBJ2-1; TRBD2 aligns across 8 bases. This CDR3 is built from 16 residues. Per germline, CDR1 KGHSH and CDR2 LQKENI. Trimming removed 2 bases from V and 4 bases from J; junction bases left unmatched: 7. The CDR3 region has the DNA TGTGCCAGCTCACCAGTCGGGGGGGCGAGGTACAATGAGCAGTTCTTC. Translation gives CASSPVGGARYNEQFF.

The CDR3 DNA is TGTGCTCACCGGAGCGGCTCTGGAAACACCATATATTTT. Protein product: CAHRSGSGNTIYF. The V gene is TRBV10-3, the J gene TRBJ1-3; D gene unclear. Germline CDR1 is ENHRY and CDR2 is SYGVKD. The CDR3 has 13 residues.

The chain is built from TRBV5-1 and TRBJ2-3, with TRBD2 identical over 10 bases. J gave up 6 bases and V 5 bases, and 6 bases lay outside the gene matches. The germline gives CDR1 SGHRS, CDR2 YFSETQ. The CDR3 is made up of 14 amino acids. CDR3 residues: CASSSLAGVDTQYF. CDR3 sequence (DNA): TGCGCCAGCAGTTCGCTAGCGGGGGTGGATACGCAGTATTTT. The whole variable domain, remainder taken from reference TRBV5-1 and TRBJ2-3, is KAGVTQTPRYLIKTRGQQVTLSCSPISGHRSVSWYQQTPGQGLQFLFEYFSETQRNKGNFPGRFSGRQFSNSRSEMNVSTLELGDSALYLCASSSLAGVDTQYFGPGTRLTVL.

This chain uses TRBV21-1 with TRBJ1-2; the DNA was not compared with TRBD1, the D call given in the table. TRBV21-1 is marked as a pseudogene. The CDR3 is made up of 13 amino acids. The CDR3 DNA follows: TGTGCCAGCGCTCAGGGGCACGACTATGGCTACACCTTC. It translates to CASAQGHDYGYTF.

This clone has more than one count but fewer than ten. The genes are TRBV5-1 and TRBJ1-3; D unclear. The CDR3 contains 14 residues. The ends were cut back, 0 bases at V and 1 base at J, with 5 bases in the middle. The germline V gene encodes CDR1 SGHRS and CDR2 YFSETQ. The CDR3 DNA sequence: TGCGCCAGCAGCTTGGACGGGTCTGGAAACACCATATATTTT. This gives the protein CASSLDGSGNTIYF.